These T cell receptor beta chains were read from a single sample in a study of blood T cell repertoires in COVID-19. The protocol was immunoSEQ multiplex PCR, while the TCRdb copy is restricted to in-frame clones and leaves out a portion. The table includes under 200,000 clones, around nine tenths detected once. Material: peripheral blood. The source is a man between 70 and 80 years old with acute or convalescent COVID-19. Both conserved end residues are part of each CDR3. The D gene is left open where the match is weak. Where a row states a size, it is once, few, many or the class of an expanded clone; other rows omit it.

clone size | J gene | V gene | D gene | CDR3 DNA | CDR3 protein
NA | TRBJ2-7 | TRBV7-9 | TRBD1 | TGTGCCAGCAGCTTAGTGGGTCAGGGGGCGAGAGAGCAGTACTTC | CASSLVGQGAREQYF
NA | TRBJ2-7 | TRBV11-2 | NA | TGTGCCAGCAGCCCCCGACTCCTTTCCTACGAGCAGTACTTC | CASSPRLLSYEQYF
NA | TRBJ1-2 | TRBV5-4 | TRBD1 | TGTGCCAGCAGCTTGGTGGGGACAGTACGGGGCTACACCTTC | CASSLVGTVRGYTF
NA | TRBJ2-2 | TRBV7-9 | TRBD1 | TGTGCCAGCAGCCGACCGGGACAGCGCACCGGGGAGCTGTTTTTT | CASSRPGQRTGELFF
NA | TRBJ1-5 | TRBV2 | TRBD1 | TGTGCCAGCAGCCGGCTCAGGGGGACCAATCAGCCCCAGCATTTT | CASSRLRGTNQPQHF
once | TRBJ1-2 | TRBV3-1/TRBV3-2 | NA | TGTGCCAGCAGCCAAGAGGGGCCAAGGGATGACTATGGCTACACCTTC | CASSQEGPRDDYGYTF
NA | TRBJ2-1 | TRBV5-1 | NA | TGCGCCAGCAGCTTACAAGCGGCCGACTACAATGAGCAGTTCTTC | CASSLQAADYNEQFF
NA | TRBJ1-1 | TRBV6-5 | NA | TGTGCCAGCAGTTACTCCCGGGCCCGGGGGGCTTTCTTT | CASSYSRARGAFF
NA | TRBJ2-3 | TRBV20-1 | TRBD2 | TGCAGTGCTAGTACTAGCGGGAGTTTGACAGATACGCAGTATTTT | CSASTSGSLTDTQYF
NA | TRBJ1-2 | TRBV9 | NA | TGTGCCAGCAGCCAAACAGCTAACTATGGCTACACCTTC | CASSQTANYGYTF
NA | TRBJ2-1 | TRBV18 | NA | TGTGCCAGCTCACCAAGCTGGGGGGAGTACAATGAGCAGTTCTTC | CASSPSWGEYNEQFF
NA | TRBJ2-1 | TRBV3-1/TRBV3-2 | NA | TGTGCCAGCAGCCAAAATAGGGGGCAGTTCTTC | CASSQNRGQFF
NA | TRBJ2-7 | TRBV5-1 | TRBD1 | TGCGCCAGCAGCCCCGACAGGGTACCCTACGAGCAGTACTTC | CASSPDRVPYEQYF
NA | TRBJ2-3 | TRBV6-5 | NA | TGTGCCAGCACCCCGGGGACAATCGGAACAGATACGCAGTATTTT | CASTPGTIGTDTQYF
NA | TRBJ2-7 | TRBV10-3 | NA | TGTGCCATCAATGGGCAGGCCTTGGAAGAGCAGTACTTC | CAINGQALEEQYF
NA | TRBJ2-5 | TRBV28 | TRBD1 | TGTGCCACTACAGGGGGCCAAGAGACCCAGTACTTC | CATTGGQETQYF
NA | TRBJ1-2 | TRBV5-5 | TRBD1 | TGTGCCAGCAGCCCTGGGACAGGGGGCGACTATGGCTACACCTTC | CASSPGTGGDYGYTF
NA | TRBJ2-7 | TRBV5-1 | TRBD1 | TGCGCCAGCAGCTTTTTGACAGGGGAAAAGCGGTACTTC | CASSFLTGEKRYF
NA | TRBJ2-3 | TRBV28 | NA | TGTGCCAGCCGAACTAGCACAGATACGCAGTATTTT | CASRTSTDTQYF
NA | TRBJ1-6 | TRBV7-2 | NA | TGTGCCAGCAGCACCCACAGGGATAATTCACCCCTCCACTTT | CASSTHRDNSPLHF
NA | TRBJ2-2 | TRBV4-1 | TRBD1 | TGCGCCAGCAGCCAAGGCCCCATTCGGACAGGGATCACCGGGGAGCTGTTTTTT | CASSQGPIRTGITGELFF
NA | TRBJ1-5 | TRBV20-1 | NA | TGCAGTGCTAGTCCCACGGGGGGGAATCAGCCCCAGCATTTT | CSASPTGGNQPQHF
NA | TRBJ2-7 | TRBV3-1/TRBV3-2 | NA | TGTGCCAGCAGCCAAGATAGGACACGCTCCTACGAGCAGTACTTC | CASSQDRTRSYEQYF
NA | TRBJ1-5 | TRBV28 | NA | TGTGCCAGCAGCGTTGGGGGGGGAGGGAATCAGCCCCAGCATTTT | CASSVGGGGNQPQHF
NA | TRBJ2-7 | TRBV10-2 | NA | TGCGCCAGCACAGATACCTACGAGCAGTACTTC | CASTDTYEQYF
NA | TRBJ2-2 | TRBV4-2 | TRBD2 | TGTGCCAGCAAGGGACTAGCGGGCCCTTCTTACACCGGGGAGCTGTTTTTT | CASKGLAGPSYTGELFF
NA | TRBJ1-2 | TRBV9 | NA | TGTGCCAGCAGCCCCCTCGGGAGCGTGGGGGGCTACACCTTC | CASSPLGSVGGYTF
NA | TRBJ2-5 | TRBV5-4 | NA | TGTGCCAGCAGCGTGGACGGAGAGACCCAGTACTTC | CASSVDGETQYF
NA | TRBJ2-2 | TRBV9 | NA | TGTGCCAGCAGCGCCGAAGGCGGGGAGGTCGGGGAGCTGTTTTTT | CASSAEGGEVGELFF
NA | TRBJ2-1 | TRBV7-2 | NA | TGTGCCAGCAGCATAATACAAGGAGGCAATCAGTTCTTC | CASSIIQGGNQFF
NA | TRBJ1-5 | TRBV5-1 | NA | TGCGCCAGCAGTGGGGGGACGGGGGATCAGCCCCAGCATTTT | CASSGGTGDQPQHF
NA | TRBJ2-2 | TRBV5-1 | TRBD1 | TGCGCCAGCTCTGGCCCGACAGGGTTGAACACCGGGGAGCTGTTTTTT | CASSGPTGLNTGELFF
NA | TRBJ2-1 | TRBV27 | TRBD2 | TGTGCCAGCGGCTATAGCGGGAGCCCCTACAATGAGCAGTTCTTC | CASGYSGSPYNEQFF
few | TRBJ2-7 | TRBV18 | TRBD2 | TGTGCCAGCTCACCTTCCTTAGCGGGGCCTTCCTACGAGCAGTACTTC | CASSPSLAGPSYEQYF
NA | TRBJ2-5 | TRBV28 | TRBD1 | TGTGCCAGCAGTTTGACAGGGGGCGATGAGACCCAGTACTTC | CASSLTGGDETQYF
NA | TRBJ2-7 | TRBV5-4 | TRBD2 | TGTGCCAGCAGCTTGGAACTAGCGAGCTACGAGCAGTACTTC | CASSLELASYEQYF
NA | TRBJ2-3 | TRBV7-2 | NA | TGTGCCAGCAGCGTCACTAGGTTCTCTGATACGCAGTATTTT | CASSVTRFSDTQYF
NA | TRBJ2-1 | TRBV7-2 | TRBD2 | TGTGCCAGCAGGGGAGGACTAGCGGGGGGTGAGCAGTTCTTC | CASRGGLAGGEQFF
NA | TRBJ2-7 | TRBV7-9 | TRBD1 | TGTGCCAGCAGCTTAGGGGACAGCTCCTACGAGCAGTACTTC | CASSLGDSSYEQYF
NA | TRBJ1-6 | TRBV6-1 | TRBD1 | TGTGCCAGCAGTGAACGGGACAGGGGGGCGAATTCACCCCTCCACTTT | CASSERDRGANSPLHF
once | TRBJ2-3 | TRBV7-3 | TRBD2 | TGTGCCAGCAGCACGACGGGACTAGAGGGGGATACGCAGTATTTT | CASSTTGLEGDTQYF
NA | TRBJ1-1 | TRBV5-1 | TRBD1 | TGCGCCAGCAGCCCGGTCCCGGGACAGGGGGCAGCTGAAGCTTTCTTT | CASSPVPGQGAAEAFF
NA | TRBJ1-6 | TRBV27 | NA | TGTGCCAGCAGGAACCTGGGGGGGGGAGGTAATTCACCCCTCCACTTT | CASRNLGGGGNSPLHF
NA | TRBJ2-7 | TRBV3-1/TRBV3-2 | NA | TGTGCCAGCAGCCGGGTGGAGGGCGCCTACGAGCAGTACTTC | CASSRVEGAYEQYF
NA | TRBJ1-1 | TRBV28 | TRBD1 | TGTGCCAGCAGTTTTATTACAGGGGTGGAGACTGAAGCTTTCTTT | CASSFITGVETEAFF
NA | TRBJ2-7 | TRBV5-1 | NA | TGCGCCAGCAGCTTGGCAGGTGGGGGCGAAACCTACGAGCAGTACTTC | CASSLAGGGETYEQYF
NA | TRBJ1-2 | TRBV2 | NA | TGTGCCAGCAAACAGGGAAGTGGCTACACCTTC | CASKQGSGYTF
NA | TRBJ2-2 | TRBV29-1 | TRBD1 | TGCAGCGCTAGACAGGGGCCCGTACTCGGGGAGCTGTTTTTT | CSARQGPVLGELFF
NA | TRBJ1-2 | TRBV4-3 | NA | TGCGCCAGCAGCCAAGAGGTTAGCTATGGCTACACCTTC | CASSQEVSYGYTF
few | TRBJ1-1 | TRBV27 | NA | TGTGCCAGCAGTCTAGGGGGTAGAACTGAAGCTTTCTTT | CASSLGGRTEAFF
NA | TRBJ1-2 | TRBV6-5 | NA | TGTGCCAGCAGTTACTCCATTGGGACACTCTATGGCTACACCTTC | CASSYSIGTLYGYTF
once | TRBJ2-2 | TRBV15 | NA | TGTGCCACCAGTCGAGGACAAAACACCGGGGAGCTGTTTTTT | CATSRGQNTGELFF
few | TRBJ2-3 | TRBV7-9 | TRBD2 | TGTGCCAGCAGCTCGGGACTAGCGGGCACAGATACGCAGTATTTT | CASSSGLAGTDTQYF
NA | TRBJ1-1 | TRBV6-6 | NA | TGTGCCAGCAGTTACTCGACTCTGAACACTGAAGCTTTCTTT | CASSYSTLNTEAFF
NA | TRBJ2-1 | TRBV28 | TRBD2 | TGTGCCAGCAGTGCGGGAGGGGCGGGCCACTACAATGAGCAGTTCTTC | CASSAGGAGHYNEQFF